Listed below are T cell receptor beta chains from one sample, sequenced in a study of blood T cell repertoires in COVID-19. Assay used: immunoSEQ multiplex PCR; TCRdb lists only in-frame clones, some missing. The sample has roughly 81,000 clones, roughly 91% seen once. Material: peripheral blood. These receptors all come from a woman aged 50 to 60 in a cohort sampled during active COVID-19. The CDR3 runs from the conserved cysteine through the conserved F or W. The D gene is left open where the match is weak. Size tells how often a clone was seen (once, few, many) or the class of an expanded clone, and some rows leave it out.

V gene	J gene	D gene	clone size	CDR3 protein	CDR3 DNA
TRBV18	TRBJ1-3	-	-	CASSPPTVGNTIYF	TGTGCCAGCTCACCTCCGACAGTTGGAAACACCATATATTTT
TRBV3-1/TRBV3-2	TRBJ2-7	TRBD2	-	CASSQDLTGGEQYF	TGTGCCAGCAGCCAAGATCTAACGGGGGGAGAGCAGTACTTC
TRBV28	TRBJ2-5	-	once	CASSLSRAAQYF	TGTGCCAGCAGTTTATCCAGGGCGGCCCAGTACTTC
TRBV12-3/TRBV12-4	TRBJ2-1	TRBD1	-	CASSRTGHEQFF	TGTGCCAGCAGTCGGACAGGGCATGAGCAGTTCTTC
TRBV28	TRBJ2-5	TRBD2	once	CASSPFRLARWNQETQYF	TGTGCCAGCAGCCCCTTCCGACTAGCGAGATGGAACCAAGAGACCCAGTACTTC
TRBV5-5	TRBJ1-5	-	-	CASSRTVGNQPQHF	TGTGCCAGCAGTCGGACAGTAGGAAATCAGCCCCAGCATTTT
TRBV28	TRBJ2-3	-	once	CASSSGVDTQYF	TGTGCCAGCAGTTCAGGGGTGGATACGCAGTATTTT
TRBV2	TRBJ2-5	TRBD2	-	CASAGERKGKETQYF	TGTGCCAGCGCGGGGGAACGGAAAGGGAAAGAGACCCAGTACTTC
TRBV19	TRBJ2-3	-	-	CASSPRAGLDTQYF	TGTGCCAGTAGCCCTCGGGCGGGACTAGATACGCAGTATTTT
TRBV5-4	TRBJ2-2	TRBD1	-	CASSDRQGVTGELFF	TGTGCCAGCAGCGATAGACAGGGGGTAACCGGGGAGCTGTTTTTT
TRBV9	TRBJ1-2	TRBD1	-	CASSGQGALLGGYTF	TGTGCCAGCAGCGGACAGGGGGCCCTTCTCGGTGGCTACACCTTC
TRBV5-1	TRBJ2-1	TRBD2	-	CASSLISGSSYNEQFF	TGCGCCAGCAGCTTGATTAGCGGGAGCTCCTACAATGAGCAGTTCTTC
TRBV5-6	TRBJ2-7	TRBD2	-	CASSLVLAGGGEQYF	TGTGCCAGCAGCTTGGTGCTAGCGGGAGGGGGCGAGCAGTACTTC
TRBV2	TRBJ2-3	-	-	CASKEAGVTDTQYF	TGTGCCAGCAAAGAGGCAGGGGTGACAGATACGCAGTATTTT
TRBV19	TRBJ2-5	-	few	CASSSPSGRTKETQYF	TGTGCCAGTAGTTCCCCCTCGGGACGGACTAAAGAGACCCAGTACTTC